This TCR beta chain was sequenced for a study of T-cell reconstitution after alpha-beta-depleted transplantation in children. Overall study results and limits: Surviving recipient T cells and thymic progenitors produced the high day-60 TCRbeta diversity seen in some patients. Fresh T-cell production supplied most of the T-cell counts and diversity seen one year after transplant. Reportedly, roughly two months post-transplant, alpha-beta T cells arose from several hundred expanded graft clones.

This clonotype was seen repeatedly, ten times or more. Its antigen remains unknown. Its ends do not fully match the called genes, so a read error is possible. Preparation of the TCRbeta library used unique molecular identifiers. Each CDR3 protein is one row after TCRdb ran MiXCR on the PCR reads. The data show around 300,000 distinct CDR3 sequences, under 14% seen once. Germline assignment: CDR1 DFQATT and CDR2 SNEGSKA (reference sequence). The CDR3 has 10 amino acids. This TCR was recovered from a male patient between 2 and 15 years old who had a stem cell transplant for chronic granulomatous disease, so the T cells may come from the graft donor. This chain joins TRBV20-1 and TRBJ2-7; 10 bases line up with TRBD1. Sequencing used peripheral blood, obtained 180 days after TCRalphabeta/CD19-depleted stem cell transplant. CDR3 coding DNA: TGCAGTGCTGGGGACAGGGGATTTGACTTC. Translating gives CSAGDRGFDF.